This T cell receptor beta chain was captured in a study of T cells in Graves' hyperthyroidism and ophthalmopathy. This clonotype was found a few times. The antigen is unknown. One base away lies a much larger clone, so this may be a sequencing read error. General study findings and limits: In blood, most of the thyroid clonotypes expanded above 0.001 were also present.

RNA transcripts provided the source from which TCR beta CDR3 regions were amplified. The HTBI primer set served for first-round RT-PCR of the TCR CDR3. TCRdb reprocessed the multiplex PCR reads with MiXCR, giving one entry per CDR3 protein. The data show 540,000 or so distinct CDR3 sequences, 15% to 18% seen once. Clinical symptoms, serum thyroxine and TRAb, thyroid ultrasound and orbital computed tomography were used for the diagnoses. In germline, CDR1 is GTSNPN, CDR2 SVGIG (reference sequence). The CDR3 spans 11 residues. The clonotype originates from a woman aged 25 to 39 with Graves' hyperthyroidism. The rearrangement links TRBV30 to TRBJ1-1; D unresolved. Sample: blood. CDR3 DNA sequence: TGTGCCTGGAGTGAATCGAGTGAAGCTCTCTTT. Its translation: CAWSESSEALF. Together with reference TRBV30 and TRBJ1-1, the CDR3 gives the full variable domain: SQTIHQWPATLVQPVGSPLSLECTVEGTSNPNLYWYRQAAGRGLQLLFYSVGIGQISSEVPQNLSASRPQDRQFILSSKKLLLSDSGFYLCAWSESSEALFGQGTRLTVV.